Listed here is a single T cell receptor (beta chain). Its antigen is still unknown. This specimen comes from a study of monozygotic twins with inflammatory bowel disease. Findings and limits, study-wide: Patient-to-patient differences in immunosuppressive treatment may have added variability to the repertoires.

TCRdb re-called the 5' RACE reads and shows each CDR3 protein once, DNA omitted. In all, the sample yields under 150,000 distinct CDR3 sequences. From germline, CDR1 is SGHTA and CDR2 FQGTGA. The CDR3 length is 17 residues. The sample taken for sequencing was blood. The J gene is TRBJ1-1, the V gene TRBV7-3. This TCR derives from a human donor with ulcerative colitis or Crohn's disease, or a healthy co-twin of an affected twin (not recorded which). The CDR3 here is CASSTTGEEGRNTEAFF.